The rows below give T cell receptor beta chains drawn from one sample of a study of blood T cell repertoires in COVID-19. Sequenced by immunoSEQ multiplex PCR; TCRdb stores in-frame clones only, minus some. In the table there are 250,000 to 350,000 clones, approximately 90% of which are singletons. Input material: peripheral blood. These receptors originate from a woman aged 60-75 years with acute or convalescent COVID-19. CDR3s include the opening cysteine and the closing phenylalanine or tryptophan. D genes are given only for firm matches. Part of the rows lack a size; the others show once, few, many or a class for expanded clones.

CDR3aa	CDR3nt	abundance	d_gene	v_gene	j_gene
CASSTGRNEQFF	TGTGCCAGCTCCACGGGAAGGAATGAGCAGTTCTTC	NA	NA	TRBV6-5	TRBJ2-1
CASSPGTGWTEAFF	TGCGCCAGCAGCCCCGGGACAGGTTGGACTGAAGCTTTCTTT	NA	TRBD1	TRBV5-1	TRBJ1-1
CASSTQGPTGELFF	TGTGCCAGCAGCACACAGGGTCCCACCGGGGAGCTGTTTTTT	NA	NA	TRBV21-1	TRBJ2-2
CASSPLGQFYGYTF	TGTGCCAGCAGCCCATTAGGACAGTTCTATGGCTACACCTTC	NA	NA	TRBV11-2	TRBJ1-2
CASSPSSGRTYEQYF	TGTGCCAGTTCCCCCTCTAGCGGGAGAACCTACGAGCAGTACTTC	NA	TRBD2	TRBV19	TRBJ2-7
CASSFTTGGVRNTIYF	TGTGCCAGCAGCTTCACGACAGGGGGAGTTAGAAACACCATATATTTT	few	TRBD1	TRBV7-9	TRBJ1-3
CASSPEGSGRYEQYF	TGTGCCAGCAGCCCCGAAGGTAGCGGGAGATACGAGCAGTACTTC	NA	TRBD2	TRBV2	TRBJ2-7
CATSQDRGPYEQYF	TGTGCCACCAGCCAGGACAGGGGGCCCTACGAGCAGTACTTC	many	TRBD1	TRBV15	TRBJ2-7
CASTGGGSYGYTF	TGTGCCAGCACTGGGGGGGGGAGCTATGGCTACACCTTC	NA	NA	TRBV28	TRBJ1-2
CASSVSGADYEQYF	TGTGCCAGCAGCGTTAGCGGGGCTGATTACGAGCAGTACTTC	NA	TRBD2	TRBV9	TRBJ2-7
CATVDRGYQPQHF	TGTGCCACCGTGGACAGGGGATATCAGCCCCAGCATTTT	NA	TRBD1	TRBV28	TRBJ1-5
CSAGEWYEQFF	TGCAGTGCTGGGGAGTGGTATGAGCAGTTCTTC	once	NA	TRBV20-1	TRBJ2-1
CASIDRLAGAETQYF	TGTGCCAGCATTGATCGACTAGCGGGAGCCGAGACCCAGTACTTC	NA	TRBD2	TRBV6-6	TRBJ2-5
CASSFSGGAEKLFF	TGTGCCAGCAGTTTTTCAGGGGGCGCGGAAAAACTGTTTTTT	NA	TRBD1	TRBV27	TRBJ1-4
CASSQESLAGDVAKNIQYF	TGTGCCAGCAGCCAAGAATCACTAGCGGGAGATGTGGCCAAAAACATTCAGTACTTC	once	TRBD2	TRBV4-2	TRBJ2-4
CASSFLNYEQYF	TGTGCCAGCAGTTTCTTAAACTACGAGCAGTACTTC	NA	NA	TRBV28	TRBJ2-7
CASSHTPDRAGEAFF	TGTGCCAGCAGCCACACCCCTGACAGGGCTGGTGAAGCTTTCTTT	NA	TRBD1	TRBV5-5	TRBJ1-1
CASSRTSVETQYF	TGTGCCAGCAGCCGCACTAGCGTGGAGACCCAGTACTTC	NA	TRBD2	TRBV7-7	TRBJ2-5
CASSLVSRGREQFF	TGTGCCAGCAGCTTAGTTAGTAGGGGTCGTGAGCAGTTCTTC	NA	NA	TRBV11-2	TRBJ2-1
CASSLGQDSNEKLFF	TGTGCCAGCAGCTTGGGACAGGACTCTAATGAAAAACTGTTTTTT	NA	NA	TRBV5-8	TRBJ1-4
CASSFWTGGYGYTF	TGTGCCAGCAGCTTCTGGACAGGGGGCTATGGCTACACCTTC	NA	TRBD1	TRBV7-2	TRBJ1-2
CASRGGMPANTGELFF	TGTGCCAGCAGGGGCGGGATGCCGGCGAACACCGGGGAGCTGTTTTTT	few	NA	TRBV7-9	TRBJ2-2
CASSLAGARNEQFF	TGTGCCAGCAGCTTAGCGGGGGCGCGGAATGAGCAGTTCTTC	NA	NA	TRBV7-3	TRBJ2-1
CAISEGGVEYGYTF	TGTGCCATCAGTGAGGGAGGGGTGGAGTATGGCTACACCTTC	NA	NA	TRBV10-3	TRBJ1-2
CASSLGSRGFGGYTF	TGTGCCAGCAGCTTAGGCTCCAGGGGGTTTGGAGGCTACACCTTC	NA	TRBD1	TRBV11-2	TRBJ1-2
CASRSEAGTTDTQYF	TGCGCCAGCCGGTCGGAAGCGGGGACCACAGATACGCAGTATTTT	once	TRBD2	TRBV5-1	TRBJ2-3
CASRQTDYGYTF	TGTGCCAGCAGACAGACGGACTATGGCTACACCTTC	NA	NA	TRBV28	TRBJ1-2
CASSIAMGPNTEAFF	TGTGCCAGTAGTATCGCTATGGGGCCGAACACTGAAGCTTTCTTT	NA	NA	TRBV19	TRBJ1-1
CASSHRTSGSSYEQYF	TGTGCCAGCAGTCACCGGACTAGCGGCAGCTCCTACGAGCAGTACTTC	NA	TRBD2	TRBV6-2/TRBV6-3	TRBJ2-7
CAWSLAGAYEQYF	TGTGCCTGGAGTCTAGCGGGAGCCTATGAGCAGTACTTC	NA	TRBD2	TRBV30	TRBJ2-7
CASSLGQLAGSTDTQYF	TGTGCCAGCAGCTTAGGCCAGCTAGCGGGGTCCACAGATACGCAGTATTTT	NA	TRBD2	TRBV7-6	TRBJ2-3
CASSQGGGNEKLFF	TGTGCCAGCAGCCAGGGGGGTGGTAATGAAAAACTGTTTTTT	NA	TRBD1	TRBV7-9	TRBJ1-4
CASSLRTGTSTDTQYF	TGTGCCAGCAGCTTACGGACAGGCACTAGCACAGATACGCAGTATTTT	once	TRBD1	TRBV7-8	TRBJ2-3
CASSLDGESNQPQHF	TGCGCCAGCAGCTTGGATGGGGAGAGCAATCAGCCCCAGCATTTT	once	NA	TRBV5-1	TRBJ1-5
CASREGLAVTGELFF	TGCGCCAGCAGAGAGGGGCTAGCGGTCACCGGGGAGCTGTTTTTT	NA	TRBD2	TRBV5-1	TRBJ2-2
CASSRGTGGVYEQYF	TGTGCCAGCAGCCGCGGGACAGGAGGCGTCTACGAGCAGTACTTC	NA	TRBD1	TRBV7-2	TRBJ2-7
CASTDRGYEQYF	TGTGCCAGCACGGACAGGGGCTACGAGCAGTACTTC	NA	TRBD1	TRBV6-6	TRBJ2-7
CASSQGGDSPLHF	TGTGCCAGCAGCCAAGGGGGGGATTCACCCCTCCACTTT	NA	NA	TRBV3-1/TRBV3-2	TRBJ1-6
CASSSRTGDGNQPQHF	TGTGCCAGCAGCAGCAGGACAGGAGACGGCAATCAGCCCCAGCATTTT	NA	TRBD1	TRBV7-9	TRBJ1-5
CASRQTGSNQPQHF	TGTGCCAGCAGGCAGACAGGAAGCAATCAGCCCCAGCATTTT	NA	NA	TRBV28	TRBJ1-5
CASSLGATLGGSETQYF	TGTGCCAGCAGCTTAGGGGCGACCTTGGGGGGATCAGAGACCCAGTACTTC	once	NA	TRBV7-2	TRBJ2-5
CASRPGRGHSPLHF	TGTGCCAGCAGGCCAGGCAGGGGGCATTCACCCCTCCACTTT	NA	TRBD1	TRBV28	TRBJ1-6
CASSHQSNVGDEQYF	TGTGCCAGCAGTCACCAATCAAACGTCGGGGACGAGCAGTACTTC	NA	NA	TRBV6-5	TRBJ2-7
CASRLQETTEAFF	TGTGCCAGCAGACTACAGGAGACTACTGAAGCTTTCTTT	NA	NA	TRBV7-9	TRBJ1-1
CASRDRGSLYGYTF	TGTGCCAGCAGGGACAGGGGGTCCCTGTATGGCTACACCTTC	NA	TRBD1	TRBV6-5	TRBJ1-2
CASSFGGPSSYNEQFF	TGTGCCAGCAGCTTTGGAGGGCCCAGCTCCTACAATGAGCAGTTCTTC	NA	NA	TRBV5-5	TRBJ2-1
CSARVREAFF	TGCAGTGCTAGAGTCAGGGAAGCTTTCTTT	NA	NA	TRBV20-1	TRBJ1-1
CASSQEFTGTGIGTQYF	TGTGCCAGCAGCCAAGAATTTACCGGGACAGGGATTGGGACCCAGTACTTC	NA	TRBD1	TRBV3-1/TRBV3-2	TRBJ2-5